This T cell receptor (beta chain) was identified during a study of Tregs in tolerant kidney transplant recipients. Study-wide findings and caveats: The most relevant donor-specific Treg TCRbeta repertoire apparently came from expansion with activated donor B cells.

Clones were sequenced by immunoSEQ multiplex PCR, and TCRdb holds only the in-frame ones, with some missing. The repertoire includes about 110,000 clones, 85% to 90% of them detected once, and 0.34% sits in the top ten. The CDR3 is 15 amino acids. V lost 6 bases, J lost 5 bases, and 17 bases lay in between. In germline, CDR1 is ENHRY, CDR2 SYGVKD. Unstimulated Tregs (CD4+CD25+CD127-) and CD4+CD25- non-Tregs were sorted from PBMCs. With respect to this clone: Its antigen is not known.

V and J are TRBV10-3 and TRBJ1-5, with D tentatively TRBD1 (5 bases). The sequence came from a human donor who received a combined kidney and bone marrow transplant. Material: CD4+ T cells from blood, obtained before the transplant. The CDR3 here is CAISLTRDRDQPQHF. The DNA of the CDR3 is TGTGCCATCAGCCTAACCAGGGATCGGGATCAGCCCCAGCATTTT.